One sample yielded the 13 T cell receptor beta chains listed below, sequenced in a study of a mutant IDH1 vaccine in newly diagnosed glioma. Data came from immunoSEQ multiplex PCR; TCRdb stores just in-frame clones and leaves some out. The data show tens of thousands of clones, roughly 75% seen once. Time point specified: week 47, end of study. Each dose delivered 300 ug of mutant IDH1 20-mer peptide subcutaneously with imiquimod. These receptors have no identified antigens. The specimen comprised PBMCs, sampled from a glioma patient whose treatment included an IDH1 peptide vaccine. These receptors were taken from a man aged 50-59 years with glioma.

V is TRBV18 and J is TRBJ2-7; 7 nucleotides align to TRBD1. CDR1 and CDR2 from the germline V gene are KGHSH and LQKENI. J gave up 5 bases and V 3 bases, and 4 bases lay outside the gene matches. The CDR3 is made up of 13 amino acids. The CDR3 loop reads CASSPFDRDEQYF. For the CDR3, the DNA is TGTGCCAGCTCACCGTTTGACAGGGACGAGCAGTACTTC.

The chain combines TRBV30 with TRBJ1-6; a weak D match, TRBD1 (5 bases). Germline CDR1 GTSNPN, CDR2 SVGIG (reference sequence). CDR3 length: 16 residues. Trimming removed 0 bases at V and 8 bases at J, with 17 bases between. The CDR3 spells CAWSVPTGRLDSPLHF. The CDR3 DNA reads TGTGCCTGGAGTGTACCCACGGGGCGGCTGGATTCACCCCTCCACTTT.

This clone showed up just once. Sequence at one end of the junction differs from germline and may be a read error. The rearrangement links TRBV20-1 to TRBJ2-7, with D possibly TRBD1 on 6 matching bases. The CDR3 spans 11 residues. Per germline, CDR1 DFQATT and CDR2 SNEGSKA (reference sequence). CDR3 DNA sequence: TGCAGTGCTAGAGATATACAGGGTTTTCCCTTC. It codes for CSARDIQGFPF.

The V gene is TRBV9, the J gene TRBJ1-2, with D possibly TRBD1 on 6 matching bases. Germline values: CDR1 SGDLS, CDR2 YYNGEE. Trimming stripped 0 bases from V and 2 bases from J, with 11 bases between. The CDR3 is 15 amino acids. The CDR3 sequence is CASSVVAGTNYGYTF. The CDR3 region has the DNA TGTGCCAGCAGCGTAGTCGCAGGGACAAACTATGGCTACACCTTC.

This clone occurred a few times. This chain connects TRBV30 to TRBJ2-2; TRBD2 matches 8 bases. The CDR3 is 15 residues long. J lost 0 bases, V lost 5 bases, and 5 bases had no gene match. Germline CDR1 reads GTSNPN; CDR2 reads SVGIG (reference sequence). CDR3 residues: CAWHRGGANTGELFF. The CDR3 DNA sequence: TGTGCCTGGCACCGGGGGGGCGCGAACACCGGGGAGCTGTTTTTT.

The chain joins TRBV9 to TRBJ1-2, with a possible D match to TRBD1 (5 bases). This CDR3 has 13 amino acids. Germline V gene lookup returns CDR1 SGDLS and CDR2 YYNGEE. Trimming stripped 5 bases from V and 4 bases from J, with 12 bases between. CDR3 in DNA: TGTGCCAGCAGTGAGGGGAGCGGCTATGGCTACACCTTC. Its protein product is CASSEGSGYGYTF.

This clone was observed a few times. The CDR3, as DNA: TGTGCCAGCAGTCCTGGTCAGAGGGGGGCCTTCCGGACCCAGTACTTC. Protein sequence: CASSPGQRGAFRTQYF. The chain recombines TRBV27 with TRBJ2-5, with D perhaps being TRBD1 or TRBD2 (6 bases each). CDR3 size: 16 residues. V gave up 5 bases and J gave up 7 bases, with 23 bases separating them. Germline lookup yields CDR1 MNHEY and CDR2 SMNVEV (reference sequence).

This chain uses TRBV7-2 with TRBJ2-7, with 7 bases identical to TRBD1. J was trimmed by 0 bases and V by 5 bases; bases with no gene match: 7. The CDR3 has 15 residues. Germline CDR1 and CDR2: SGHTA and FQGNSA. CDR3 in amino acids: CASSPGGTVSYEQYF. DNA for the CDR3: TGTGCCAGCAGCCCAGGTGGGACAGTCTCCTACGAGCAGTACTTC.

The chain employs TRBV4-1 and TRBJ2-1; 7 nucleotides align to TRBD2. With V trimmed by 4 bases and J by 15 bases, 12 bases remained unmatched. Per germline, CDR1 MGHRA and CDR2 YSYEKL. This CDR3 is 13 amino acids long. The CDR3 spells CASSPPERGRGFF. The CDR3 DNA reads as TGCGCCAGCAGCCCTCCGGAGCGCGGGAGAGGGTTCTTC.

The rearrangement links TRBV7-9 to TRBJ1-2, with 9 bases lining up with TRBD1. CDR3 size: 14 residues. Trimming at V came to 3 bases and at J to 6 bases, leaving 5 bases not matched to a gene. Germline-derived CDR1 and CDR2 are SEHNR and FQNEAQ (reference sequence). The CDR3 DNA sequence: TGTGCCAGCAGCTTCGGACAGGGGATGGATGGCTACACCTTC. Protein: CASSFGQGMDGYTF.

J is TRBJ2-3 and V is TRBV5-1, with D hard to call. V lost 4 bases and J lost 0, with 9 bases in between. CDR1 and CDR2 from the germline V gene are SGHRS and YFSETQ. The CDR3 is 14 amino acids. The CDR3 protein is CASSQSSSTDTQYF. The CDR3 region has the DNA TGCGCCAGCAGCCAATCCTCTAGCACAGATACGCAGTATTTT. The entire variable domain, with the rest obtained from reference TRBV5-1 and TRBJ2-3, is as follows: KAGVTQTPRYLIKTRGQQVTLSCSPISGHRSVSWYQQTPGQGLQFLFEYFSETQRNKGNFPGRFSGRQFSNSRSEMNVSTLELGDSALYLCASSQSSSTDTQYFGPGTRLTVL.

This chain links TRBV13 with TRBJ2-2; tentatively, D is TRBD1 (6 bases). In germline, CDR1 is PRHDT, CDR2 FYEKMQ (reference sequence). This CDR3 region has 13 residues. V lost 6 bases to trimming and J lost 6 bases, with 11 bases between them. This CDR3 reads CASRPGQSGELFF. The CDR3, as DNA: TGTGCCAGCAGACCAGGACAGTCCGGGGAGCTGTTTTTT.

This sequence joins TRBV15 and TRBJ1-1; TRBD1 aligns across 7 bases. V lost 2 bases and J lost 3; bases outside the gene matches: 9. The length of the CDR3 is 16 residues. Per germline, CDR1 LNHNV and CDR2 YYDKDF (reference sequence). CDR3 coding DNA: TGTGCCACCAGCAGACCGAGGACAGGCGGAGACACTGAAGCTTTCTTT. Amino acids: CATSRPRTGGDTEAFF.